The count of the clone carrying this TCR beta chain is one. The data stem from a study of OX40 agonist ivuxolimab in advanced cancers. V was shortened by 3 bases and J by 9 bases, with 19 bases between the two germline ends. Germline assignment: CDR1 SGHNT and CDR2 YYREEE (reference sequence). The CDR3 contains 15 residues. Sequenced by immunoSEQ multiplex PCR; TCRdb stores in-frame clones only, minus some. This sample has almost 80,000 clones, with 84% found just once. The clonotype comes from an adult with an advanced solid tumor such as melanoma, head and neck, liver or kidney cancer. Sequencing was performed on CD4+ or CD8+ T cells sorted from blood, taken in a trial of the OX40 agonist ivuxolimab. The V and J genes are TRBV5-4 and TRBJ2-1, with D possibly TRBD2 on 7 matching bases. The chain's CDR3 is CASSSQEGGGGEQFF. CDR3 in DNA: TGTGCCAGCAGCTCCCAGGAGGGAGGGGGTGGTGAGCAGTTCTTC.